The 21 T cell receptor beta chains presented below share a single source sample, sequenced in a study of blood T cells in healthy people across ages. The use of a sample-barcoded 5' primer and a J-beta primer mix characterized a second PCR of about 6 to 12 cycles. TCRdb used MiXCR to reprocess the 5' RACE reads, holding one entry per CDR3 protein. The table shows under 1,100,000 distinct CDR3 sequences, with almost 25% occurring only once. These data were likewise used in another study, on T cells of mothers and their children.

The sequencing input was blood. The receptor set was obtained from a girl aged 2 to 10 in good health.

This clonotype came up a few times. V is TRBV29-1 and J is TRBJ2-3; tentatively, D is TRBD1 (5 bases). Germline CDR1 reads SQVTM; CDR2 reads ANQGSEA. Deletions cut 2 bases from V and 5 bases from J, with 17 bases between. This CDR3 has 15 amino acids. The CDR3: CSVENITGGKDTQYF. DNA for the CDR3: TGCAGCGTTGAAAATATAACAGGTGGAAAAGATACGCAGTATTTT.

The chain carries TRBV11-2 and TRBJ2-2; D is uncertain. V was shortened by 7 bases and J by 3 bases, with 6 bases between the two germline ends. This CDR3 comprises 12 residues. Germline CDR1 and CDR2: SGHAT and FQNNGV. CDR3 residues: CASTWDTGELFF. For the CDR3, the DNA is TGTGCCAGCACCTGGGACACCGGGGAGCTGTTTTTT.

This clonotype was counted a few times. The V gene is TRBV7-2, the J gene TRBJ2-3; TRBD2 is a possible D gene (6 bases). The V gene lost 5 bases and the J gene lost 0 bases, with 12 bases spanning the gap. CDR3 length equals 15 residues. In germline, CDR1 is SGHTA, CDR2 FQGNSA. CDR3 in DNA: TGTGCCAGCAGCGAGGGCGGGGCTAGCACAGATACGCAGTATTTT. Translation: CASSEGGASTDTQYF.

This clonotype has ten or more counts. The chain couples TRBV28 to TRBJ2-5, with D hard to call. The DNA end is a closer match to TRBJ2-7, so the J assignment may be wrong. CDR3 length equals 9 residues. Germline-derived CDR1 and CDR2 are MDHEN and SYDVKM. DNA for the CDR3: TGTGCCAGCGCCTACGAGCAGTACTTC. Translated, it gives CASAYEQYF.

This clonotype has a handful of counts. The V and J genes are TRBV6-5 and TRBJ1-4; the D is unclear. Trimming removed 4 bases from V and 6 bases from J, with 12 bases in between. CDR3 size: 14 residues. The V gene's germline CDR1 is MNHEY and CDR2 SVGAGI. CDR3 coding DNA: TGTGCCAGCAGTTTCAACAGCGCCGATGAAAAACTGTTTTTT. Translated: CASSFNSADEKLFF.

V gene TRBV12-3 or TRBV12-4 combines with J gene TRBJ2-1, with D possibly being TRBD2 (6 bases). The DNA end favors TRBJ2-7, so the J call may be wrong. This CDR3 has 15 residues. The CDR3 sequence: CASSSEGGISYEQYF. CDR3 in DNA: TGTGCCAGCAGTTCTGAGGGAGGTATCTCCTACGAGCAGTACTTC.

V usage is TRBV11-2 and J usage is TRBJ2-1; perhaps TRBD1 as D (6 bases). Germline V gives CDR1 SGHAT, CDR2 FQNNGV. CDR3 length equals 16 residues. V lost 2 bases and J 3 bases, leaving 14 bases between the germline ends. CDR3 sequence reads: CASSLLAGVGYNEQFF. In nucleotides, the CDR3 is TGTGCCAGCAGCTTATTAGCAGGGGTGGGCTACAATGAGCAGTTCTTC.

This clonotype has a handful of counts. This may be a read error, as it is one base from a much larger clone. V and J are TRBV13 and TRBJ1-5; D perhaps matches TRBD1 (6 bases). Looked up from germline, CDR1 is PRHDT and CDR2 is FYEKMQ (reference sequence). The V end lost 4 bases, the J end lost 3 bases, and 7 bases lay between the germline ends. The CDR3 is 13 residues long. CDR3 amino acids: CASSSGDNQPQHF. The CDR3 nucleotides read TGTGCCAGCAGCTCAGGGGACAATCAGCCCCAGCATTTT.

The table lists this clonotype with a few counts. The rearrangement links TRBV7-2 to TRBJ2-1, with D perhaps matching TRBD2 (5 bases). Per germline, CDR1 SGHTA and CDR2 FQGNSA. This CDR3 region has 15 residues. Deletions cut 5 bases from V and 4 bases from J, with 15 bases between. For the CDR3, the DNA is TGTGCCAGCAGCCCGGACTCCCCTTCATACAATGAGCAGTTCTTC. Its protein is CASSPDSPSYNEQFF.

This sequence joins TRBV28 and TRBJ2-5; tentative D call: TRBD1 (7 bases). Germline V CDR1 and CDR2: MDHEN, SYDVKM. With 5 bases removed from V and 3 bases from J, the gap between germline ends came to 16 bases. This CDR3 spans 15 amino acids. The DNA of the CDR3 is TGTGCCAGCAGTGGGGGACAGCGCGGGAAAGAGACCCAGTACTTC. It encodes CASSGGQRGKETQYF.

The rearrangement links TRBV20-1 to TRBJ2-7; no definite D call. Germline V gives CDR1 DFQATT, CDR2 SNEGSKA (reference sequence). Trimming stripped 0 bases from V and 5 bases from J, with 8 bases between. This CDR3 comprises 12 residues. The CDR3, as DNA: TGCAGTGCTAGAGATCCCCCGAACGAGCAGTACTTC. Translated, it gives CSARDPPNEQYF.

The chain couples TRBV12-3 or TRBV12-4 to TRBJ2-5; 11 bases align to TRBD2. The length of the CDR3 is 15 residues. Trimming cost V 6 bases and J 1 base; bases outside gene matches: 4. CDR3: CASRSGTSGQETQYF. CDR3 nucleotide sequence: TGTGCCAGCAGAAGCGGGACTAGCGGCCAAGAGACCCAGTACTTC.

In this sample, this clonotype turned up a few times. This chain links TRBV7-2 with TRBJ1-4, with a weak D call TRBD1 (5 bases). Per the germline V gene, CDR1 is SGHTA and CDR2 is FQGNSA. The germline V and J ends were trimmed by 3 bases and 2 bases, with 16 bases remaining between them. This CDR3 is built from 17 residues. CDR3: CASSLTGTATTNEKLFF. The CDR3 DNA follows: TGTGCCAGCAGCTTGACCGGGACGGCGACCACTAATGAAAAACTGTTTTTT. Using reference TRBV7-2 and TRBJ1-4 for the parts outside the CDR3, the full variable domain is GAGVSQSPSNKVTEKGKDVELRCDPISGHTALYWYRQSLGQGLEFLIYFQGNSAPDKSGLPSDRFSAERTGGSVSTLTIQRTQQEDSAVYLCASSLTGTATTNEKLFFGSGTQLSVL.

CDR3 DNA sequence: TGTGCCAGCAGATCTGTAGCGAGAGGGTTCACAGATACGCAGTATTTT. It codes for CASRSVARGFTDTQYF. The gene calls are TRBV27 and TRBJ2-3, with a tentative D call TRBD2 (5 bases). Looked up from germline, CDR1 is MNHEY and CDR2 is SMNVEV (reference sequence). CDR3 length equals 16 residues. V lost 6 bases and J 2 bases, leaving 18 bases between the germline ends.

Remarks on this clonotype: A junction boundary mismatches the germline segment, possibly from a read error. CDR3 loop: CTSSPGRTPDTQYF. In DNA, the CDR3 is TGTACCAGCAGCCCAGGGCGGACCCCGGATACGCAGTATTTT. This sequence joins TRBV7-8 and TRBJ2-3; possibly TRBD1 for D (5 bases). Looked up from germline, CDR1 is SGHVS and CDR2 is FQNEAQ. The CDR3 consists of 14 residues.

This sequence joins TRBV20-1 and TRBJ2-7; D is possibly TRBD1 (6 bases). The CDR3 covers 15 residues. Germline values: CDR1 DFQATT, CDR2 SNEGSKA (reference sequence). V was trimmed by 0 bases and J by 3 bases, leaving 15 bases between them. The CDR3 DNA follows: TGCAGTGCTAGAGATGATTACAGGGAGTTCTACGAGCAGTACTTC. Protein: CSARDDYREFYEQYF.

Concerning this clonotype itself: Sequence at one end of the junction differs from germline and may be a read error. The chain links TRBV25-1 to TRBJ1-4; the D gene is possibly TRBD1 (5 bases). This CDR3 has 15 amino acids. Germline CDR1 is MGHDK and CDR2 is SYGVNS. The CDR3 is CASSPSTVRPEKLVF. Written as DNA, the CDR3 is TGTGCCAGCAGTCCTTCGACAGTGAGACCCGAAAAACTGGTTTTT.

The gene calls are TRBV29-1 and TRBJ2-7; D is ambiguous. Trimming took off 7 bases at V and 12 bases at J, with 19 bases between the two ends. Per germline, CDR1 SQVTM and CDR2 ANQGSEA. The CDR3 covers 11 residues. CDR3 DNA: TGCAGCGCTTGGACCCCCACGGGCGGGTACTTC. It translates to CSAWTPTGGYF.

This clonotype is a singleton in its sample. V gene TRBV29-1 combines with J gene TRBJ2-1; 7 bases fit TRBD2. Germline V gene data show CDR1 as SQVTM and CDR2 as ANQGSEA. V lost 7 bases, J lost 6 bases, and 12 bases stayed unmatched. The CDR3 extends over 14 amino acids. The CDR3 coding sequence is TGCAGCGGGAGCGGGGCTATTCAACGCAATGAGCAGTTCTTC. It codes for CSGSGAIQRNEQFF.

This clonotype was seen a few times. This chain uses TRBV21-1 with TRBJ2-1; the table's D call, TRBD1, has no DNA check behind it. TRBV21-1 is an annotated pseudogene. The CDR3 contains 19 residues. This CDR3 reads CASTSPNSGPPRALGEQFF. In nucleotides, the CDR3 is TGTGCCAGCACCAGTCCAAACTCCGGGCCCCCGAGGGCATTGGGTGAGCAGTTCTTC.

This clonotype was recorded only once. CDR3 residues: CASSSFGDSPLHF. CDR3 bases: TGTGCCAGCAGCTCGTTTGGGGACTCACCCCTCCACTTT. The genes are TRBV7-9 and TRBJ1-6; a possible D gene is TRBD1 (5 bases). The CDR3 extends over 13 amino acids. CDR1 SEHNR and CDR2 FQNEAQ come from the germline V gene (reference sequence). Trimming left V 4 bases short and J 10 bases short, with 11 bases between.